What follows are 17 T cell receptor beta chains derived from one specimen sequenced in a study of T-cell reconstitution after alpha-beta-depleted transplantation in children. Unique molecular identifiers tagged the TCRbeta library. TCRdb passed the PCR reads through MiXCR, listing each CDR3 protein once. The table has some 490,000 distinct CDR3 sequences, about an eighth seen once. The sequenced sample was PBMCs from the stem cell graft donor, obtained from the stem cell graft. These receptors came from a human donor who donated a stem cell graft to a child with combined immunodeficiency.

The chain has TRBV7-6 and TRBJ2-1; the D gene is possibly TRBD2 (7 bases). The CDR3 length is 16 residues. The V end lost 7 bases, the J end lost 3 bases, and 19 bases lay between the germline ends. Germline CDR1 reads SGHVS; CDR2 reads FNYEAQ. In nucleotides, the CDR3 is TGTGCCAGCACCCTAAGGGGGGGTCTGGACTACAATGAGCAGTTCTTC. Residues: CASTLRGGLDYNEQFF.

This clonotype turned up a few times. The V gene is TRBV24-1, the J gene TRBJ1-5; D might be TRBD1 (6 bases). V was shortened by 9 bases and J by 6 bases, with 17 bases between the two germline ends. Germline values: CDR1 KGHDR, CDR2 SFDVKD. The CDR3 has 14 residues. The CDR3 protein is CATGDTGASQPQHF. The CDR3 DNA is TGTGCCACCGGGGACACGGGGGCCTCTCAGCCCCAGCATTTT.

Turning to this clonotype: A read error may explain this, as a much larger clone is one base away. The V and J genes are TRBV29-1 and TRBJ1-4; no clear D gene. This CDR3 comprises 15 residues. V dropped 4 bases and J dropped 4 bases, with 16 bases sitting between them. Germline V lookup: CDR1 SQVTM, CDR2 ANQGSEA. The CDR3 DNA sequence: TGCAGCGTTGTCCTATTGAAGGAGGGTAATGAAAAACTGTTTTTT. It codes for CSVVLLKEGNEKLFF.

The chain links TRBV29-1 to TRBJ2-7; 9 bases fit TRBD2. Germline CDR1 reads SQVTM; CDR2 reads ANQGSEA. J gave up 5 bases and V 6 bases, and 5 bases lay outside the gene matches. This CDR3 region has 12 residues. The CDR3 coding sequence is TGCAGCGTCGGGACTAGCCGACACGAGCAGTACTTC. Translated, it gives CSVGTSRHEQYF.

Many counts were recorded for this clonotype. The chain has TRBV15 and TRBJ2-7; either TRBD1 or TRBD2 may supply D (6 bases each). Germline V CDR1 and CDR2: LNHNV, YYDKDF (reference sequence). The CDR3 length is 14 residues. V lost 0 bases, J lost 5 bases, and 11 bases lay in between. CDR3 amino acids: CATSREGASDEQYF. The CDR3 DNA sequence: TGTGCCACCAGCAGAGAGGGGGCTAGCGACGAGCAGTACTTC. Combining the CDR3 with reference TRBV15 and TRBJ2-7 gives the whole variable domain DAMVIQNPRYQVTQFGKPVTLSCSQTLNHNVMYWYQQKSSQAPKLLFHYYDKDFNNEADTPDNFQSRRPNTSFCFLDIRSPGLGDTAMYLCATSREGASDEQYFGPGTRLTVT.

The chain employs TRBV6-5 and TRBJ1-4; 9 bases are shared with TRBD1. This CDR3 comprises 15 residues. Trimming at V came to 2 bases and at J to 10 bases, leaving 8 bases not matched to a gene. Per germline, CDR1 MNHEY and CDR2 SVGAGI. This CDR3 is CASSYGGGQGRKLFF. In DNA, the CDR3 is TGTGCCAGCAGTTACGGGGGGGGACAGGGCCGAAAACTGTTTTTT.

This clonotype was recorded many times. The J gene is TRBJ2-1, the V gene TRBV20-1, with TRBD2 matching over 9 bases. CDR1 DFQATT and CDR2 SNEGSKA come from the germline V gene (reference sequence). The CDR3 has 17 residues. Trimming removed 2 bases from V and 4 bases from J; junction bases left unmatched: 12. The CDR3 nucleotides are TGCAGTGCTAGACGTAGCGGGAGAGGATTAGGATACAATGAGCAGTTCTTC. Translated, it gives CSARRSGRGLGYNEQFF.

V is TRBV2 and J is TRBJ2-1; D is tentatively TRBD1 or TRBD2 (6 bases each). From germline, CDR1 is SNHLY and CDR2 FYNNEI. The length of the CDR3 is 15 residues. V was shortened by 5 bases and J by 3 bases, with 14 bases between the two germline ends. The CDR3 DNA reads as TGTGCCAGCAGTCCTCGGGGGCCAAACTACAATGAGCAGTTCTTC. This translates into CASSPRGPNYNEQFF.

This clonotype was counted many times. The CDR3 DNA is TGTGCCAGCAGCCGCGACAGGGCCTACAATGAGCAGTTCTTC. This gives the protein CASSRDRAYNEQFF. The chain employs TRBV7-8 and TRBJ2-1, with 7 bases that match TRBD1. With V trimmed by 5 bases and J by 2 bases, 3 bases remained unmatched. This CDR3 has 14 amino acids. Germline V gives CDR1 SGHVS, CDR2 FQNEAQ.

This clonotype was seen once. The J gene is TRBJ1-3, the V gene TRBV11-2; D is unclear. V gave up 6 bases and J gave up 3 bases, with 12 bases separating them. Germline V gene lookup returns CDR1 SGHAT and CDR2 FQNNGV. This CDR3 has 14 residues. The CDR3 protein is CASSPGSFGNTIYF. The CDR3 DNA follows: TGTGCCAGCAGTCCCGGGAGCTTTGGAAACACCATATATTTT.

This clonotype was counted a few times. V gene TRBV7-2 combines with J gene TRBJ1-3; 8 bases map to TRBD1. The CDR3 covers 16 residues. The germline V gene has CDR1 SGHTA and CDR2 FQGNSA. V shed 3 bases, J shed 0 bases, and the junction held 4 bases outside the gene matches. CDR3 DNA: TGTGCCAGCAGCTTTTCAGGGGGCGCCTCTGGAAACACCATATATTTT. Protein sequence: CASSFSGGASGNTIYF.

This clonotype occurred many times. The rearrangement uses TRBV5-4 and TRBJ2-6; TRBD1 might be the D (5 bases). CDR3 length equals 17 residues. The germline CDR1 and CDR2 sequences are SGHNT and YYREEE (reference sequence). Trimming took off 1 base at V and 1 base at J, with 12 bases between the two ends. The CDR3 sequence: CASSLSDSLSGANVLTF. CDR3 DNA sequence: TGTGCCAGCAGCTTGAGCGACAGTCTGTCTGGGGCCAACGTCCTGACTTTC.

This clonotype appeared a single time. The rearrangement links TRBV7-8 to TRBJ2-7; D not certain. Germline lookup yields CDR1 SGHVS and CDR2 FQNEAQ. This CDR3 region has 14 residues. V lost 2 bases and J 5 bases, leaving 13 bases between the germline ends. Written as DNA, the CDR3 is TGTGCCAGCAGCTTAATGGGAAAACCCCACGAGCAGTACTTC. This translates into CASSLMGKPHEQYF.

This clonotype occurred many times. The rearrangement uses TRBV5-1 and TRBJ2-2; D gene ambiguous. Trimming removed 0 bases from V and 4 bases from J, with 7 bases in between. The germline V gene encodes CDR1 SGHRS and CDR2 YFSETQ. There are 14 residues in the CDR3. The CDR3 DNA reads TGCGCCAGCAGCTTGGGGCTCTTCACCGGGGAGCTGTTTTTT. Amino acids: CASSLGLFTGELFF.

The chain recombines TRBV2 with TRBJ2-7; no clear D gene. The CDR3 is 14 residues long. Trimming took off 4 bases at V and 3 bases at J, with 13 bases between the two ends. Germline CDR1 SNHLY, CDR2 FYNNEI. CDR3 DNA sequence: TGTGCCAGCAGTGTCGAGATTCGCCTCTACGAGCAGTACTTC. Translation: CASSVEIRLYEQYF.

The chain employs TRBV19 and TRBJ1-4; D remains unclear. Per germline, CDR1 LNHDA and CDR2 SQIVND (reference sequence). CDR3 length equals 14 residues. Trimming left V 5 bases short and J 2 bases short, with 9 bases between. The CDR3 spells CASSVSWTNEKLFF. DNA for the CDR3: TGTGCCAGTAGTGTCAGTTGGACTAATGAAAAACTGTTTTTT.

J is TRBJ1-6 and V is TRBV12-3 or TRBV12-4, with D unresolved. The CDR3 consists of 12 residues. The V end lost 4 bases, the J end lost 9 bases, and 7 bases lay between the germline ends. As DNA, the CDR3 is TGTGCCAGCAGTTCGATGAGTTCACCCCTCCACTTT. Amino acids: CASSSMSSPLHF.